What follows is one T cell receptor beta chain and its context. The target antigen is unknown. This sample is drawn from a study of shared clonotypes between healthy human individuals. Overall study results and limits: The naive CD4 repertoires of several donors were compared, and around 4.7% of clonotypes were shared. Compared with memory subsets, naive subsets generally had larger estimated richness.

Trimming took 5 bases from V and 9 from J; bases not matched to a gene: 20. CDR3 length equals 19 residues. The germline V gene has CDR1 MNHEY and CDR2 SMNVEV (reference sequence). Original methodology: Sequence data from immunoSEQ were junction-only and lacked quality scores; consequently, filtering differed. TCRdb keeps only in-frame clones here, not all; method: immunoSEQ multiplex PCR. V, J and clone size derive from that table, while D and trimming were established from the DNA sequence. In the table there are 1.4 million to 1.5 million clones, around 95% of which are singletons. Sequenced input: naive CD4+ T cells sorted from blood. Noted subset: CD45RA+ positively selected. The sequence was obtained from a man aged 30-40 years in good health. The V gene is TRBV27, the J gene TRBJ2-1; 12 bases line up with TRBD2. The CDR3 sequence is CASSPLISRGLAGSSEQFF. As DNA, the CDR3 is TGTGCCAGCAGTCCACTAATCTCCAGAGGACTAGCGGGAAGTAGTGAGCAGTTCTTC.